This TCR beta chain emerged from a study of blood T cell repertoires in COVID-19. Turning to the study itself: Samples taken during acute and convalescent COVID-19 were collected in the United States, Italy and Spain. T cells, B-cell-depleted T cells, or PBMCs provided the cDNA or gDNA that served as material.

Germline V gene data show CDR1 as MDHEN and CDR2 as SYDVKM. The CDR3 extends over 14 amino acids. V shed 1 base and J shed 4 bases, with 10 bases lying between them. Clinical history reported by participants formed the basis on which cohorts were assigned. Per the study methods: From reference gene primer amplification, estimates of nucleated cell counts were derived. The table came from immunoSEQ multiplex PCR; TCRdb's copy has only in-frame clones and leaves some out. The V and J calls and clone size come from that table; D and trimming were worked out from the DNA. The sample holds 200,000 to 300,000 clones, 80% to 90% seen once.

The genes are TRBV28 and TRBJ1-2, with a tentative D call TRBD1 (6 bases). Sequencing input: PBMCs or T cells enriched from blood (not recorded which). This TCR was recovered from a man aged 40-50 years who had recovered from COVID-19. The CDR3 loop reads CASSLSGQPYGYTF. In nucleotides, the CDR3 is TGTGCCAGCAGTTTATCCGGACAGCCCTATGGCTACACCTTC.